This TCR beta chain was found in a study of cytomegalovirus exposure and HLA in healthy donors. Study conclusions and caveats: What TCR beta sequences reportedly achieved was accurate prediction of HLA-A and HLA-B alleles in most subjects.

Per germline, CDR1 MDHEN and CDR2 SYDVKM. CDR3 length equals 11 residues. V lost 2 bases and J lost 8, with 6 bases in between. Of note for this clone: Its antigen is unknown.

This PCR relied on a set of 60 Vbeta primers and 13 Jbeta primers. Only in-frame clones appear in the TCRdb table, and some are missing; sequencing was by immunoSEQ multiplex PCR. The sample holds 150,000 or so clones, almost 80% seen once. This clonotype was sampled from a middle-aged man in good health and CMV-seropositive. The sample consisted of PBMCs. The rearrangement links TRBV28 to TRBJ1-1; D unresolved. For the CDR3, the DNA is TGTGCCAGCAGTTTAGTGAGGGAAGCTTTCTTT. Protein product: CASSLVREAFF.